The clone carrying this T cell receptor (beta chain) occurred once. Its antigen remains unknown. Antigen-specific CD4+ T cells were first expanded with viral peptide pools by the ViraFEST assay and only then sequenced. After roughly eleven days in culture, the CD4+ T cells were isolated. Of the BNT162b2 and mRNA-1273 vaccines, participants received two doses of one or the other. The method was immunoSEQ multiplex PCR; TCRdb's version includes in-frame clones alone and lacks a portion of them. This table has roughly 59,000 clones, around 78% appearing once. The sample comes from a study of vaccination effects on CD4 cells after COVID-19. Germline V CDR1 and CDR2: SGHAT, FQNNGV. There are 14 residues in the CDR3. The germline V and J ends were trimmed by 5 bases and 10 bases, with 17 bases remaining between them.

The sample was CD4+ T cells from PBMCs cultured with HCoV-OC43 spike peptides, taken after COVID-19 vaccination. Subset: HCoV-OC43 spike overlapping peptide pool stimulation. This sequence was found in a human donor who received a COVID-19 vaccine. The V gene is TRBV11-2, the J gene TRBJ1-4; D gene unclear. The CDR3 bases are TGTGCCAGCAGCCCGCCGAAATATTCGGGAAAACTGTTTTTT. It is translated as CASSPPKYSGKLFF.